A selection of T cell receptor beta chains follows, all from one sample in a study of blood T cells in healthy people across ages. TCRdb passed the 5' RACE reads through MiXCR, listing each CDR3 protein once. This table has around 820,000 distinct CDR3 sequences, about 25% appearing once. This sample also belongs to another study, concerning T cells of mothers and their children.

The specimen was blood. These receptors were collected from a boy younger than 18 in good health. CDR3s include the opening cysteine and the closing phenylalanine or tryptophan. Each record gives: D gene, clone size, V gene, J gene, CDR3 DNA, CDR3 protein. The D gene is left open where the match is weak. The size entry is marked missing in some rows and otherwise reads once, few, many or a size class.

>-|-|TRBV29-1|TRBJ1-1
TGCAGCGGGTCGGGACGGCTGAACACTGAAGCTTTCTTT
CSGSGRLNTEAFF
>-|-|TRBV27|TRBJ1-1
TGTGCCAGCAGTCCTCACGGGGATCGTCGGACTTTCTTT
CASSPHGDRRTFF
>-|-|TRBV28|TRBJ1-5
TGTGCCAGCAGTCACGGACAGTTGAACAATCAGCCCCAGCATTTT
CASSHGQLNNQPQHF
>TRBD1|few|TRBV20-1|TRBJ2-7
TGCAGTGCTAGAGAGGTGGACAGGGGCTTGGACGAGCAGTACTTC
CSAREVDRGLDEQYF
>-|few|TRBV2|TRBJ1-5
TGTGCCAGCAGAGACAGATCACTTAGCAATCAGCCCCAGCATTTT
CASRDRSLSNQPQHF
>TRBD2|few|TRBV13|TRBJ2-1
TGTGCCAGCAGCCTGGGGACTAGCAACCTCGGGAATGAGCAGTTCTTC
CASSLGTSNLGNEQFF
>TRBD2|few|TRBV3-1|TRBJ2-3
TGTGCCAGCAGCTTGGGGACTAGTTATAAGGTGAATTTT
CASSLGTSYKVNF
>-|-|TRBV6-6|TRBJ1-1
TGTGCCAGCAGACCTCAGGGGTGGAACACTGAAGCTTTCTTT
CASRPQGWNTEAFF
>TRBD1|-|TRBV20-1|TRBJ2-7
TGCAGTGCTAGAGATACCAGGGGACAGCGGGAGCAGTACTTC
CSARDTRGQREQYF
>-|-|TRBV29-1|TRBJ2-5
TGCAGCGTTGCTATTGAGGAGACCCAGTACTTC
CSVAIEETQYF
>-|-|TRBV29-1|TRBJ2-1
TGCAGCATTGAAGCCCCCCAGGGGGGTTCCTACAATGAGCAGTTCTTC
CSIEAPQGGSYNEQFF
>TRBD2|-|TRBV29-1|TRBJ2-1
TGCAGCGTTGATGGACTAGCGGGAGGGCCTAGGGACTACAATGAGCAGTTCTTC
CSVDGLAGGPRDYNEQFF
>-|-|TRBV18|TRBJ1-1
TGTGCCGGCTCTTGGACAGAGAACACTGAAGCTTTCTTT
CAGSWTENTEAFF
>-|-|TRBV21-1|TRBJ1-2
TGTGCCAGCAGCCGCAGGGGGGTCCCCATCCAACTTAACTATGGCTACACCTTC
CASSRRGVPIQLNYGYTF
>TRBD2|-|TRBV7-3|TRBJ2-1
TGTGCCAGCAGCGCGTGGGGGACTAGTGGGAATGAGCAGTTCTTC
CASSAWGTSGNEQFF
>-|once|TRBV6-5|TRBJ2-7
TGTGCCAGCAGTTACTCGAGTGGGGATCTCCACGAGCAGTACTTC
CASSYSSGDLHEQYF
>-|few|TRBV6-5|TRBJ2-7
TGTGCCAGCAGTTACTCGAATGGACGGCCGAACGAGCAGTACTTC
CASSYSNGRPNEQYF
>TRBD2|-|TRBV5-1|TRBJ2-7
TGCGCCAGCAGCTTGGTGTCTAGCGGGGTGCACGAGCAGTACTTC
CASSLVSSGVHEQYF
>-|-|TRBV27|TRBJ1-2
TGTGCCAGCAGTTTCCGAGGAGATGGGGCAGGGGTCAACTATGGCTACACCTTC
CASSFRGDGAGVNYGYTF
>-|few|TRBV7-9|TRBJ1-2
TGTGCCAGCAGCTTAGCGCGGGGGCGCAACTATGGCTACACCTTC
CASSLARGRNYGYTF
>-|few|TRBV28|TRBJ1-5
TGTGCCAGCAGTTTAATTAGGGTCCAGCCCCAGCATTTT
CASSLIRVQPQHF
>TRBD2|few|TRBV20-1|TRBJ2-1
TGCAGTGCTAGACCTAAGACTAGCGGGGGGGCCAGGTTAATCAATGAGCAGTTCTTC
CSARPKTSGGARLINEQFF
>-|-|TRBV2|TRBJ1-6
TGTGCCAGCAGTTGGGGGGGGGTGCTTAATTCACCCCTCCACTTT
CASSWGGVLNSPLHF
>-|few|TRBV7-8|TRBJ2-5
TGTGCCAGCAGCTTAGCGCTGATGGGAGTAGAGACCCAGTACTTC
CASSLALMGVETQYF
>TRBD2|once|TRBV20-1|TRBJ2-7
TGCAGTATCCCGACTAGCGGGCTGGGCGAGCAGTACTTC
CSIPTSGLGEQYF
>-|-|TRBV20-1|TRBJ2-1
TGCAGTGCTAGAGACGCCGGACAGCTCAATGAGCAGTTCTTC
CSARDAGQLNEQFF
>-|-|TRBV7-9|TRBJ2-4
TGTGCCACCACGAACAGGGAGAAAAACATTCAGTACTTC
CATTNREKNIQYF
>-|-|TRBV28|TRBJ2-5
TGTGCCAGCAGTGATCCCGGAGTCACGGAGACCCAGTACTTC
CASSDPGVTETQYF
>-|few|TRBV3-1|TRBJ1-1
TGTGCCAGCAGCCAAGATCAAGGGATGAACACTGAAGCTTTCTTT
CASSQDQGMNTEAFF
>TRBD1|-|TRBV7-8|TRBJ2-2
TGTGCCAGCAGTTTGACAGGGGGCTTCACCGGGGAGCTGTTTTTT
CASSLTGGFTGELFF
>-|few|TRBV7-3|TRBJ2-1
TGTGCCAGCAGTCCCGGGGGCGGGAGTCTCTACAATGAGCAGTTCTTC
CASSPGGGSLYNEQFF
>TRBD1|-|TRBV6-6|TRBJ1-1
TGTGCCAGCAGTCAACAGGGGGTTGAAGCTTTCTTT
CASSQQGVEAFF
>TRBD2|once|TRBV3-1|TRBJ2-2
TGTGCCAGCAGCCAAGATGGTGGACTAGCGGAGAACACCGGGGAGCTGTTTTTT
CASSQDGGLAENTGELFF
>TRBD1|-|TRBV3-1|TRBJ2-7
TGTGCCAGCAGCCAAGAGGGACAGACTTACTACGAGCAGTACTTC
CASSQEGQTYYEQYF
>TRBD2|-|TRBV20-1|TRBJ2-1
TGCAGTGCTAGGGGAGTAGGACTAGGGTACAATGAGCAGTTCTTC
CSARGVGLGYNEQFF
>-|few|TRBV28|TRBJ1-1
TGTGCCAGCAGTGTGGACAAAACGTTGCGGAAAGCTTTCTTT
CASSVDKTLRKAFF
>TRBD2|-|TRBV29-1|TRBJ2-7
TGCAGCGCCGGGGAGGGCGCCTACGAGCAGTACTTC
CSAGEGAYEQYF
>-|-|TRBV29-1|TRBJ2-2
TGCAGCGTTGAAGATGATTCAGGACGCACCGGGGAGCTGTTTTTT
CSVEDDSGRTGELFF
>-|few|TRBV7-8|TRBJ1-5
TGTGCCAGCAGCTTAGGGTCACATCAGCCCCAGCATTTT
CASSLGSHQPQHF
>-|few|TRBV4-2|TRBJ1-4
TGTGCCAGCAGCCAGGCGTGGGACGGCGGCGATGAAAAACTGTTTTTT
CASSQAWDGGDEKLFF
>TRBD2|-|TRBV12-3/TRBV12-4|TRBJ2-1
TGTGCCAGCAGTTTTCTTTCGGGAGGGATGAACAATGAGCAGTTCTTC
CASSFLSGGMNNEQFF
>-|few|TRBV6-5|TRBJ1-1
TGTGCCAGCAGTTACGGCGACTCGCTCAGGGCCACTGAAGCTTTCTTT
CASSYGDSLRATEAFF
>-|-|TRBV30|TRBJ1-2
TGTGCCTGGAGGGACAGCGACTACTATGGCTACACCTTC
CAWRDSDYYGYTF
>TRBD1|-|TRBV6-5|TRBJ2-4
TGTGCCACACAACAGGGGGCCGGTAACATTCAGTACTTC
CATQQGAGNIQYF
>-|-|TRBV7-3|TRBJ2-6
TGTGCCAGCAGCACCTCAGGGGCTGGGGCCAACGTCCTGACTTTC
CASSTSGAGANVLTF
>TRBD2|-|TRBV4-3|TRBJ2-1
TGCGCCAGCAGCCAAGAAGCTAGCGGGAGGGCCAACAATGAGCAGTTCTTC
CASSQEASGRANNEQFF
>-|few|TRBV7-9|TRBJ1-2
TGTGCCAGCAGCCCCCGACAGATACCAAGGGAAGGCTACACCTTC
CASSPRQIPREGYTF
>TRBD1|-|TRBV12-3/TRBV12-4|TRBJ1-4
TGTGCCAGCAGTTTGTACCGGGACAGGGGTGAAAAACTGTTTTTT
CASSLYRDRGEKLFF
>-|many|TRBV3-1|TRBJ2-6
TGTGCCAGCAGCCAAGCCTCGTCTGGGGCCAACGTCCTGACTTTC
CASSQASSGANVLTF
>-|-|TRBV27|TRBJ2-5
TGTGCCAGCAGTTCCAGTTGGGGCCAAGAGACCCAGTACTTC
CASSSSWGQETQYF
>TRBD1|few|TRBV29-1|TRBJ1-1
TGCAGCGTTGTGGGACAGGGGATGAACACTGAAGCTTTCTTT
CSVVGQGMNTEAFF
>TRBD1|few|TRBV6-2/TRBV6-3|TRBJ1-6
TGTGCCAGCAGACACAGGGGAGTCTCCTATAATTCACCCCTCCACTTT
CASRHRGVSYNSPLHF
>-|few|TRBV5-4|TRBJ2-1
TGTGCCAGCAGCAGTCCGGGAGTCGATGAGCAGTTCTTC
CASSSPGVDEQFF
>-|-|TRBV29-1|TRBJ1-2
TGCAGCGCCGGGGACACGGACTATGGCTACACCTTC
CSAGDTDYGYTF
>TRBD2|-|TRBV7-6|TRBJ2-3
TGTGCCAGCAGCCCCGGGACTAGCGGGAAGGTGGCCCTAAGCACAGATACGCAGTATTTT
CASSPGTSGKVALSTDTQYF
>-|-|TRBV7-6|TRBJ2-5
TGTGCCAGCAGGGCGGGCAGGATGATCCAAGAGACCCAGTACTTC
CASRAGRMIQETQYF
>TRBD2|few|TRBV23-1|TRBJ2-3
TGCGCCAGCTTGGGGGGGTCGACGCAGTATTTT
CASLGGSTQYF